This T cell receptor (beta chain) was profiled in a study of regulatory T cells in long-lasting Graves disease. The overall study: Freshly diagnosed Graves' patients had used antithyroid drugs for under 3 months. General study results and limits: Compared with new cases, persistent Graves' patients showed reduced TCR diversity.

The length of the CDR3 is 16 residues. Germline CDR1 reads KGHDR; CDR2 reads SFDVKD. V shed 4 bases and J 3 bases; nucleotides not matched to a gene: 6. A remark on this clonotype: As yet, its antigen is unknown.

The time point denotes: newly diagnosed GD, antithyroid drugs for less than 3 months. Following extraction of RNA from PBMCs, that RNA was used to make the TCR library. Investigators prepared the TCR beta libraries by applying iRepertoire HTBI primers and Arm-PCR of CDR3 regions. TCRdb re-analysed the multiplex PCR reads in MiXCR, keeping a single row per CDR3 protein. The sample lists around 250,000 distinct CDR3 sequences, about 20% occurring once. Separately, the same data were catalogued under a study of T cells in Graves' hyperthyroidism and ophthalmopathy. From that study: In blood, most of the thyroid clonotypes expanded above 0.001 were also present. It was a median 6.5 months before onset that the model predicted ophthalmopathy.

This TCR was recovered from a woman in her 30s with Graves disease. The chain is built from TRBV24-1 and TRBJ2-1; 9 bases are shared with TRBD1. The source was peripheral blood mononuclear cells (PBMCs), collected at new diagnosis, from a patient treated with antithyroid drugs. The CDR3 coding sequence is TGTGCCACCAGTGAATCCGGGACAGGGTTCTACAATGAGCAGTTCTTC. Its protein product is CATSESGTGFYNEQFF.